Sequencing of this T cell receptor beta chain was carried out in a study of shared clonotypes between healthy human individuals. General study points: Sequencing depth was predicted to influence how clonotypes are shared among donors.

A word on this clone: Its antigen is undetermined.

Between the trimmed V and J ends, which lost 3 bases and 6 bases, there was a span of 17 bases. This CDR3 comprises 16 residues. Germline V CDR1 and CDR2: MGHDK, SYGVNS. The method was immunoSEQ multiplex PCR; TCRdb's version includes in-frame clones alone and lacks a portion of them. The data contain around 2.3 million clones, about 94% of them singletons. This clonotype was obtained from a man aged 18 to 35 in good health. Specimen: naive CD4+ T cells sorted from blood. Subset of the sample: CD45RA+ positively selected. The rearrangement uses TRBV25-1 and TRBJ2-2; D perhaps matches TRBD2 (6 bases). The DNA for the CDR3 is TGTGCCAGCAGTGAGTCCCGGAGGGCCTGGTCCGGGGAGCTGTTTTTT. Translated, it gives CASSESRRAWSGELFF.